This record covers a single T cell receptor beta chain. Its binding antigen is unknown. Base qualities are not provided; no much larger clone lies one nucleotide away. The library was made by 5' RACE. Reads for this sample came from an Illumina HiSeq 2500. A second 7 to 11 cycle PCR used a sample-barcoded 5' primer and a J-beta primer mix. A template-switch 5' adaptor carrying 12 random nucleotides introduced a unique molecular identifier onto each TCR beta cDNA molecule. Each sample yielded at least 3 million CDR3-containing paired-end reads. First-strand cDNA was synthesized from all RNA with the Mint cDNA synthesis kit, primed by a TRBC-specific oligonucleotide. Following uracil-DNA glycosylase treatment, all cDNA underwent a first 18-cycle PCR with the universal primers M1SS and BC2_uni_R. Regarding the original processing steps: Each sample was normalized by randomly selecting 1 million high-quality reads, each carrying a distinct molecular identifier. Reads with shared molecular identifiers were discarded instead of being binned into consensus sequences. CDR3 identification, clonotype clustering and error correction used MiTCR with a Q25 quality threshold and the strictest error-elimination algorithm. Lower-bound total TCR beta diversity was estimated with a nonparametric unseen species model using Euler transformation. Starting from the raw public reads, TCRdb applied fastp trimming at Q25, assembled clones with MiXCR and retained in-frame beta chains. Every entry covers one CDR3 protein and lists the most common genes and DNA from its rows. The V and J calls shown here were made by TCRdb, not taken from the authors' results. The sample table lists hundreds of thousands of distinct CDR3 sequences, about 56% of them with a count of one. The top ten clonotypes cover approximately 24% of the sample.

Systemically healthy Caucasian individuals from Russia, 35 to 50 in total and aged roughly 6 to 95 years, were included as donors. Approximately 9.3 milliliters of peripheral blood were drawn from each donor into EDTA-treated Vacutainer tubes. Ficoll-Paque density-gradient centrifugation was used to isolate PBMCs, with at least 6.5 million per sample. Total RNA was extracted from PBMCs with Trizol reagent, with at least 6 micrograms obtained per sample. For every donor, flow cytometry on a PBMC aliquot measured the percentage of naive CD45RAhigh/CD27high T cells. The V end loses 3 bases and the J end loses 2 bases, and a stretch of 17 bases separates them. CDR1 and CDR2 are drawn from the germline V gene (reference sequence): DFQATT, SNEGSKA. The CDR3, cysteine through phenylalanine, is 16 amino acids long. Of all the DNA, just the CDR3 is kept, 48 bases in frame from base 1. The sample originates from a study of blood T cells in healthy people across ages (dated by TCRdb to between 2014 and 2017). With respect to the entire study: In model experiments, roughly one uniquely barcoded TCR beta cDNA molecule per two T cells was captured by template switching. Donors of different ages were randomly distributed across sequencing lanes to avoid experimental bias. The donors were divided into four age groups: young (average around 16 years), middle-aged (about 41), aged (approximately 64) and long-lived (roughly 82). The study measured age-related changes in TCR beta repertoire diversity using deep sequencing normalized with unique cDNA molecular identifiers. For two donors (one aged 18 to 30 and one aged 80 or older), the study analyzed two additional independent replicas of 1 million unique cDNA reads from the same blood draw. Results and caveats for the whole study, not just this receptor: Conclusive comparison of naive and antigen-experienced compartments was prevented by the profiling of bulk unsorted PBMCs. As age increased, observed TCR beta diversity per million T cells dropped in a roughly linear way, and a significant reduction was already evident by age 40. The CMV infection status of donors was not known, potentially confounding age-related changes in expanded clonotypes. Compared with the aged group, more naive CD4+ T cells, fewer expanded clones and increased TCR diversity were shown by the long-lived group, suggesting age selection. Estimates of total diversity based on one million sequenced T cells were regarded as lower bounds and as underestimates. A strong correlation was found between observed TCR beta diversity and the percentage of naive T cells measured by flow cytometry.

Recombination joined TRBV20-1 with TRBJ2-1; the D region may be TRBD1 or TRBD2, each matching 5 bases equally. The TCR sequence derives from a man aged 35 to 55 in good health. The sequenced sample consisted of blood. The bases read TGCAGTGCTAGTTCTGTCGGGGCCTCTACCTACAATGAGCAGTTCTTC. It is translated as CSASSVGASTYNEQFF.